The source of this TCR beta chain is a study of shared clonotypes between healthy human individuals. This CDR3 comprises 12 residues. Germline-derived CDR1 and CDR2 are LGHNA and YNFKEQ. Trimming pared 7 bases from V and 4 bases from J, leaving 10 bases between. Positive CCR7 selection of CD45RO-negative cells yielded the naive CD8 cells, and terminally differentiated effector memory CD45RA+ cells were excluded. Data came from immunoSEQ multiplex PCR; TCRdb stores just in-frame clones and leaves some out. Altogether about 2.1 million clones are present, 93% being singletons, with the ten largest covering roughly 1.7%.

V is TRBV4-2 and J is TRBJ1-1, with D tentatively TRBD1 (5 bases). The material sequenced was naive CD8+ T cells from PBMCs. The sequence derives from a man in his late teens or twenties in good health. Some clones in this sample may be carry-over from other donors' samples. The CDR3 sequence is CASNIGGTEAFF. The DNA for the CDR3 is TGTGCCAGCAATATTGGGGGCACTGAAGCTTTCTTT.